This is a list of T cell receptor beta chains from one sample in a study of blood T cells in healthy people across ages. TCRdb reprocessed the 5' RACE reads with MiXCR, giving one entry per CDR3 protein. Of approximately 730,000 distinct CDR3 sequences detected, roughly 50% appear once; the ten largest clones hold approximately 40%. The sample was blood. The source of these receptors is a man aged 80 or over in good health. The CDR3 runs from the conserved cysteine through the conserved F or W. D genes are given only for firm matches. Clone size is not always given. Where it is, it says once, few, many or a class for expanded clones.

d_call j_call clone_size v_call cdr3_aa cdr3_nt
. TRBJ2-7 . TRBV20-1 CSADLLSYEQYF TGCAGTGCCGACCTCCTCTCCTACGAGCAGTACTTC
. TRBJ1-3 . TRBV28 CASSQAGPSGNTIYF TGTGCCAGCAGTCAAGCGGGACCCTCTGGAAACACCATATATTTT
TRBD2 TRBJ2-5 . TRBV18 CASSPTMAGGPVNEQYF TGTGCCAGCTCACCAACGATGGCGGGAGGGCCAGTCAATGAGCAGTACTTC
TRBD2 TRBJ2-5 . TRBV15 CATSLTLGGSYQETQYF TGTGCCACCAGTCTTACCCTGGGGGGGAGCTACCAAGAGACCCAGTACTTC
TRBD1 TRBJ2-6 few TRBV5-1 CASRSAGGASGANVLTF TGCGCCAGCAGGAGTGCAGGGGGTGCCTCTGGGGCCAACGTCCTGACTTTC
TRBD1 TRBJ2-7 . TRBV28 CASSNPGQGPPYEQYF TGTGCCAGCAGCAACCCGGGACAGGGTCCACCCTACGAGCAGTACTTC
. TRBJ1-2 . TRBV3-1 CASVGRGYGYTF TGTGCCAGCGTAGGCAGGGGCTATGGCTACACCTTC
TRBD1 TRBJ1-2 . TRBV29-1 CSSGQGGGYTF TGCAGCTCTGGACAGGGGGGCGGCTACACCTTC
. TRBJ2-4 few TRBV20-1 CSAMLTGTEIQYF TGCAGTGCCATGTTAACGGGGACGGAAATTCAGTACTTC
. TRBJ2-3 . TRBV9 CASSVEVGHTDTQYF TGTGCCAGCAGCGTAGAGGTCGGGCACACAGATACGCAGTATTTT
. TRBJ1-2 few TRBV5-1 CASSLGRVQGYGYTF TGCGCCAGCAGCTTGGGAAGAGTTCAGGGCTATGGCTACACCTTC
. TRBJ1-1 . TRBV9 CASSILTAVNTEAFF TGTGCCAGCAGCATACTGACCGCGGTGAACACTGAAGCTTTCTTT
. TRBJ2-3 . TRBV7-9 CASSLAGSPTDTQYF TGTGCCAGCAGCTTAGCGGGCAGCCCCACAGATACGCAGTATTTT
TRBD1 TRBJ1-2 few TRBV10-3 CAISLGQYYGYTF TGTGCCATCAGTTTGGGACAGTACTATGGCTACACCTTC
. TRBJ1-4 few TRBV6-1 CASSEEVKLFF TGTGCCAGCAGTGAAGAAGTAAAACTGTTTTTT
. TRBJ2-1 few TRBV5-1 CASSRDNSNEQFF TGCGCCAGCAGTCGGGACAACAGCAATGAGCAGTTCTTC
TRBD1 TRBJ1-1 . TRBV7-9 CASSRDRGITEAFF TGTGCCAGCAGCCGGGACAGGGGGATCACTGAAGCTTTCTTT
. TRBJ2-7 . TRBV12-3/TRBV12-4 CASSFSGVSYEQYF TGTGCCAGCAGTTTTTCAGGGGTCAGTTACGAGCAGTACTTC
TRBD2 TRBJ2-1 . TRBV9 CASSLRVELANEQFF TGTGCCAGCAGCCTTCGGGTGGAACTAGCGAATGAGCAGTTCTTC
. TRBJ2-1 few TRBV28 CASSPPEGRRYNEQFF TGTGCCAGCAGTCCTCCGGAAGGGAGAAGGTACAATGAGCAGTTCTTC
TRBD2 TRBJ2-7 . TRBV20-1 CSASGGIYEQYF TGCAGTGCTAGCGGGGGGATCTACGAGCAGTACTTC
TRBD1 TRBJ2-1 . TRBV6-2/TRBV6-3 CASSSPGQGFYEQFF TGTGCCAGCAGTTCCCCGGGACAGGGGTTCTACGAGCAGTTCTTC
. TRBJ2-3 . TRBV7-6 CASSSPRTDTQYF TGTGCCAGCAGCTCTCCTCGGACAGATACGCAGTATTTT
TRBD1 TRBJ1-4 . TRBV7-2 CASSLDRGRGEKLFF TGTGCCAGCAGCTTAGACAGGGGGCGTGGTGAAAAACTGTTTTTT
TRBD2 TRBJ2-5 few TRBV10-1 CASSETSGRIETQYF TGCGCCAGCAGTGAGACTAGCGGGAGGATAGAGACCCAGTACTTC
TRBD2 TRBJ2-7 . TRBV5-1 CASRTIAGGSQEQYF TGCGCCAGCAGGACAATAGCGGGAGGGTCACAAGAGCAGTACTTC
. TRBJ1-2 . TRBV12-3/TRBV12-4 CASSLAGSLRGYTF TGTGCCAGCAGTTTAGCGGGCAGTTTGAGGGGCTACACCTTC
. TRBJ1-4 . TRBV7-8 CASSPLGRPIYEKLFF TGTGCCAGCAGCCCCCTGGGGAGGCCGATTTATGAAAAACTGTTTTTT
TRBD1 TRBJ2-7 few TRBV4-1 CASSQDRGFTYEQYF TGTGCCAGCAGCCAAGACAGGGGCTTTACCTACGAGCAGTACTTC
. TRBJ2-3 . TRBV5-8 CASSDFSGVLSDTQYF TGTGCCAGCAGCGATTTCAGTGGGGTTCTCTCGGATACGCAGTATTTT
. TRBJ2-7 . TRBV3-1 CASSLHRGAAQYF TGTGCCAGCAGCCTTCACCGAGGGGCGGCCCAGTACTTC
. TRBJ1-2 . TRBV15 CATSRPGTPPSYGYTF TGTGCCACCAGCAGACCCGGGACACCGCCTAGCTATGGCTACACCTTC
. TRBJ2-1 . TRBV11-2 CASSLVVRLSYNEQFF TGTGCCAGCAGCTTAGTGGTGCGGCTCTCCTACAATGAGCAGTTCTTC
TRBD1 TRBJ1-2 . TRBV20-1 CSARVVTGAKGYGYTF TGCAGTGCTAGAGTCGTTACAGGGGCAAAGGGATATGGCTACACCTTC
TRBD2 TRBJ2-7 few TRBV6-5 CASRGLGAGAPEQYF TGTGCCAGCAGAGGACTGGGAGCGGGAGCACCAGAGCAGTACTTC
TRBD1 TRBJ2-5 once TRBV7-8 CASSLGRTGGQETQYF TGTGCCAGCAGCTTAGGCCGGACAGGGGGGCAAGAGACCCAGTACTTC
TRBD1 TRBJ2-2 few TRBV28 CASSLFDRDTGELFF TGTGCCAGCAGTTTATTCGACAGGGACACCGGGGAGCTGTTTTTT
. TRBJ2-7 few TRBV14 CASSLNLRTSEQYF TGTGCCAGCAGCCTTAATTTAAGGACCTCCGAGCAGTACTTC
. TRBJ2-2 few TRBV5-1 CASSLVGRGVNTGELFF TGCGCCAGCAGCTTGGTGGGCCGCGGGGTGAACACCGGGGAGCTGTTTTTT
TRBD2 TRBJ2-1 few TRBV20-1 CSARDRLAGNYNEQFF TGCAGTGCTAGAGATCGTCTAGCGGGGAACTACAATGAGCAGTTCTTC
TRBD1 TRBJ2-7 . TRBV12-3/TRBV12-4 CASSSDRRRSYEQYF TGTGCCAGCAGCTCGGACAGGCGCCGCTCCTACGAGCAGTACTTC
TRBD1 TRBJ2-7 . TRBV6-1 CASSGHRGYEQYF TGTGCCAGCAGTGGCCACAGGGGTTACGAGCAGTACTTC
TRBD1 TRBJ1-6 . TRBV2 CASSAGQGMTKSPLHF TGTGCCAGCAGTGCAGGACAGGGGATGACTAAATCACCCCTCCACTTT
. TRBJ2-7 . TRBV6-6 CASSFDRREQYF TGTGCCAGCAGTTTCGACAGGAGGGAGCAGTACTTC
TRBD2 TRBJ2-7 . TRBV4-2 CASSQDLSLKTSGGSYEQYF TGTGCCAGCAGCCAAGACCTCTCCCTGAAGACTAGCGGAGGGAGCTACGAGCAGTACTTC
. TRBJ1-5 . TRBV18 CASSPRMGGDNQPQHF TGTGCCAGCTCACCACGGATGGGGGGTGACAATCAGCCCCAGCATTTT
TRBD2 TRBJ2-3 . TRBV12-3/TRBV12-4 CASSPTSRKHRDAYF TGTGCCAGCAGTCCGACTAGCAGAAAGCACAGAGACGCGTATTTT
. TRBJ1-1 . TRBV28 CASSRTIRDLHLNTEAFF TGTGCCAGCAGTCGAACGATCCGGGACCTACACCTGAACACTGAAGCTTTCTTT